This T cell receptor beta chain appears in the sequencing data of a study of read filtering for tumor transcriptome and immune sequencing (dated by TCRdb to 2020 to 2022). Background on the whole study: Of the patients in the cohort, some 17 were male and over twelve were female, and their mean age was around 66 years, with a range of about 40 to 85. By revised international staging, about 8 patients were R-ISS I, about 17 were R-ISS II and over five were R-ISS III. Whole-transcriptome libraries were prepared with the TruSeq RNA Access Library Prep Kit after DNase treatment. Per sample, about 3.5 to 10.27 million TCR-region mapped reads were obtained with IR-seq, compared with only about 85 to 1,400 with RNA-seq. Using the same bone marrow samples, the study compared TCR repertoires obtained by targeted immune repertoire sequencing with those obtained by bulk whole-transcriptome sequencing. One main goal was a read-filtering strategy for immune repertoire data, in particular deciding whether clonotypes backed by only one read should be removed.

The full study reports these points: When single-read clonotypes were removed, the proportions of shared clonotypes in IR-seq and RNA-seq correlated more strongly. Single-read clonotypes made up around 82% of clonotypes but only approximately 3.7% of total reads in IR-seq, compared with more than 70% of clonotypes and around 41% of reads in RNA-seq. The sorted CD138-negative fraction was not purified T cells but a mixed bone marrow immune population. Compared with RNA-seq, IR-seq captured clonotypes at much higher depth and more reliably, and a smaller IR-seq throughput was enough to identify most shared clonotypes.

The germline V end is reduced by 5 bases and the J end by 3 bases; junction bases left unmatched: 2. The CDR3, from cysteine to phenylalanine, totals 14 residues. The sequence is cut down to CDR3 DNA, 42 bases in frame from base 1. Reading the germline V gene gives CDR1 MDHEN and CDR2 SYDVKM. This clonotype has at least ten counts. The specificity of this receptor is unknown. No quality values exist for individual bases; no much larger clone is one base distant. Bone marrow was sampled from every patient at the time of active disease. Bone marrow mononuclear cells were isolated by Ficoll-Hypaque density gradient centrifugation. Myeloma plasma cells were removed and CD138-negative cells were collected by negative selection after labeling with CD138 magnetic microbeads on a MACS separator. Flow cytometry with CD138 antibodies on an Attune NxT was used to check how pure the isolated cells were. TRIzol reagent was used to extract total RNA, and a NanoDrop spectrophotometer was used to quantify the extracted RNA. Paired RNA-seq and IR-seq were performed on each patient's CD138-negative bone marrow sample.

TCR libraries were constructed from 400 to 500 ng RNA using the Immunoverse kit, and molecular barcoded adaptors covering alpha/delta and beta/gamma chains were employed. TCR library preparation was performed with the same RNA that was used for transcriptome sequencing. TCR libraries were sequenced on an Illumina HiSeq 4000 with 2 x 150 cycles. On the study's bioinformatics: MiXCR aligned TCR reads to human V, D, J and C references and assembled the aligned reads into CDR3 clonotypes, with quality filtering and error correction included. Clonotype counts and gene usage diversity were analyzed with the tcR package in R. Raw mapping reads were checked after the RNA-seq reads had been mapped by STAR aligner version 2.5.3a onto the human GRCh37 genome. To test how sequencing depth affects detected clonotypes, IR-seq fastq files were randomly downsampled with Seqtk 1.3. TCRdb trimmed public reads at Q25 via fastp, called clones via MiXCR and kept in-frame beta chains. CDR3 protein duplicates are merged, each entry listing the most common genes and DNA. It is TCRdb's table, rather than the study itself, that gives the V and J calls and clone size. Counted in this sample were over 90,000 distinct CDR3 sequences; about a fifth of them appeared once. About an eighth of the sample goes to the ten largest clones.

The chain is encoded by TRBV28 joined to TRBJ1-1; TRBD1 matches 11 bases in the middle. The clonotype was recovered from a donor at least 40 years old with multiple myeloma. Material: a population of CD138-negative cells sorted from bone marrow. Taken with the paper, the label for cell subset or site translates to: bone marrow mononuclear cells depleted of CD138+ plasma/myeloma cells by negative magnetic selection. The DNA sequence is given as TGTGCCAGCAGTGCGGGACAGGGGGACACTGAAGCTTTCTTT. This is translated as CASSAGQGDTEAFF. Extended through the reference TRBV28 and TRBJ1-1 proteins, this CDR3 yields the full variable domain: DVKVTQSSRYLVKRTGEKVFLECVQDMDHENMFWYRQDPGLGLRLIYFSYDVKMKEKGDIPEGYSVSREKKERFSLILESASTNQTSMYLCASSAGQGDTEAFFGQGTRLTVV.